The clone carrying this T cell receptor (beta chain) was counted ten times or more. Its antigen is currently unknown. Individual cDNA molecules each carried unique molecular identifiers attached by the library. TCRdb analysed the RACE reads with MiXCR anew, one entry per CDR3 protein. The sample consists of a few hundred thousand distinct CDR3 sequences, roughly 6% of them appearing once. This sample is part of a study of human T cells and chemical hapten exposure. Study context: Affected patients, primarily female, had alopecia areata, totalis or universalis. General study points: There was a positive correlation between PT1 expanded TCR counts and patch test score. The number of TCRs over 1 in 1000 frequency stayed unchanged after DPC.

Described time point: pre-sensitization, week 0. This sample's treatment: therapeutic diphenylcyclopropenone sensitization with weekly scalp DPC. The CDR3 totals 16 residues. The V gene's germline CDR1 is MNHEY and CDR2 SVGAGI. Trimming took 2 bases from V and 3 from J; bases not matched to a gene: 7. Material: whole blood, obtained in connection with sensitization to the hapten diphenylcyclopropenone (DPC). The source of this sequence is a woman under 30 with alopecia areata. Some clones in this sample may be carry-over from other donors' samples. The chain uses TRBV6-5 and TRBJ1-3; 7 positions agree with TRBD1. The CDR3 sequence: CASSYGRGILGNTIYF. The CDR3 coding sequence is TGTGCCAGCAGTTACGGCAGGGGGATTCTTGGAAACACCATATATTTT.